This TCR beta chain was observed in a study of cytomegalovirus exposure and HLA in healthy donors. Study observations and caveats: TCR beta V- and J-gene trimming, according to a later analysis, was linked to a missense DCLRE1C variant. Altogether, about 160 TCR beta chains were recorded as cytomegalovirus-associated.

Amplification used 60 Vbeta primers and 13 Jbeta primers. Libraries were prepared by immunoSEQ multiplex PCR; TCRdb keeps only in-frame clonotypes and omits some of them. The sample comprises approximately 160,000 clones, approximately 71% of which are singletons, and 4% to 5.5% rests with the top ten. Turning to this clone: The target antigen is unknown.

The V gene's germline CDR1 is MNHNS and CDR2 SASEGT. V was shortened by 3 bases and J by 3 bases, with 12 bases between the two germline ends. This CDR3 has 15 amino acids. Sequencing was performed on PBMCs. J is TRBJ1-5 and V is TRBV6-1, with D possibly TRBD1 on 5 matching bases. The receptor was isolated from a male donor in good health and CMV-seronegative. CDR3 loop: CASSEWQGYNQPQHF. The CDR3 region has the DNA TGTGCCAGCAGTGAGTGGCAGGGATACAATCAGCCCCAGCATTTT.